The rows below give T cell receptor beta chains drawn from one sample of a study of identical twins. One entry per CDR3 protein, called by TCRdb with MiXCR from the 5' RACE reads. The table includes some 730,000 distinct CDR3 sequences, around a sixth detected once. The same specimen was also included in a second study, on T cells expressing NK-cell markers.

The sample was PBMCs. Every receptor here comes from a woman younger than 30 in good health. Both conserved end residues are part of each CDR3. Fields, in order: J gene, D gene, V gene, clone size, CDR3 DNA, CDR3 protein. The D gene is left open where the match is weak. Part of the rows lack a size; the others show once, few, many or a class for expanded clones.

j_call: TRBJ2-7
d_call: -
v_call: TRBV29-1
clone_size: few
cdr3_nt: TGCAGCGCTGAGGAAGACTACGAGCAGTACTTC
cdr3_aa: CSAEEDYEQYF

j_call: TRBJ2-1
d_call: -
v_call: TRBV6-1
clone_size: -
cdr3_nt: TGTGCCACGCGATCCTACAATGAGCAGTTCTTC
cdr3_aa: CATRSYNEQFF

j_call: TRBJ2-2
d_call: -
v_call: TRBV7-9
clone_size: few
cdr3_nt: TGTGCCAGCAGCTTAGCCTCTCAGGGGACCGGGGAGCTGTTTTTT
cdr3_aa: CASSLASQGTGELFF

j_call: TRBJ2-3
d_call: -
v_call: TRBV7-9
clone_size: few
cdr3_nt: TGTGCCAGCAGCTTAGAGCCCCGGTATACGCAGTATTTT
cdr3_aa: CASSLEPRYTQYF

j_call: TRBJ2-5
d_call: -
v_call: TRBV29-1
clone_size: -
cdr3_nt: TGCAGCGTTGAAGATAGGTACCTAATCCAGTACTTC
cdr3_aa: CSVEDRYLIQYF

j_call: TRBJ2-1
d_call: -
v_call: TRBV28
clone_size: -
cdr3_nt: TGTGCCAGCAGTGCCCACGGGGGCAATGAGCAGTTCTTC
cdr3_aa: CASSAHGGNEQFF

j_call: TRBJ1-1
d_call: -
v_call: TRBV12-3/TRBV12-4
clone_size: -
cdr3_nt: TGTGCCAGCGCCAACTTCGGTGAAGCTTTCTTT
cdr3_aa: CASANFGEAFF

j_call: TRBJ2-1
d_call: TRBD2
v_call: TRBV12-3/TRBV12-4
clone_size: few
cdr3_nt: TGTGCCAGCAGTTTCTGGCTAGCGGCTGACAATGAGCAGTTCTTC
cdr3_aa: CASSFWLAADNEQFF

j_call: TRBJ2-3
d_call: TRBD2
v_call: TRBV20-1
clone_size: few
cdr3_nt: TGCAGTGCTGCGACTAGCGGCACGCAGTATTTT
cdr3_aa: CSAATSGTQYF

j_call: TRBJ2-3
d_call: TRBD2
v_call: TRBV6-5
clone_size: -
cdr3_nt: TGTGCCAGCAGTTACGGGCAGCGGGGGGCTCCAGATACGCAGTATTTT
cdr3_aa: CASSYGQRGAPDTQYF

j_call: TRBJ2-7
d_call: -
v_call: TRBV20-1
clone_size: few
cdr3_nt: TGCAGTGCCCCACGGGGGAGCTCCTACGAGCAGTACTTC
cdr3_aa: CSAPRGSSYEQYF

j_call: TRBJ1-4
d_call: -
v_call: TRBV15
clone_size: few
cdr3_nt: TGTGCCACCAGGGACAGTGCAACTAATGAAAAACTGTTTTTT
cdr3_aa: CATRDSATNEKLFF

j_call: TRBJ2-3
d_call: TRBD2
v_call: TRBV7-9
clone_size: few
cdr3_nt: TGTGCCAGCAGCTTGCCTCAAGGGACTAGCGAGTATTTT
cdr3_aa: CASSLPQGTSEYF

j_call: TRBJ1-2
d_call: -
v_call: TRBV5-1
clone_size: many
cdr3_nt: TGCGCCAGCAGCTTGGCAGGGGCAAACTATGGCTACACCTTC
cdr3_aa: CASSLAGANYGYTF

j_call: TRBJ2-1
d_call: TRBD2
v_call: TRBV9
clone_size: few
cdr3_nt: TGTGCCAGCAGCCATCGGACTAGCGGGAACGATGAGCAGTTCTTC
cdr3_aa: CASSHRTSGNDEQFF

j_call: TRBJ2-7
d_call: -
v_call: TRBV6-1
clone_size: -
cdr3_nt: TGTGCCAGCAGTCAGACCTTGGGCGGGAACGAGCAGTACTTC
cdr3_aa: CASSQTLGGNEQYF

j_call: TRBJ1-1
d_call: TRBD1
v_call: TRBV7-2
clone_size: -
cdr3_nt: TGTGCCAGCAGTTTGGACAGGGAAACTGAAGCTTTCTTT
cdr3_aa: CASSLDRETEAFF

j_call: TRBJ2-1
d_call: -
v_call: TRBV10-3
clone_size: many
cdr3_nt: TGTGCCATCAGCCCTGCAACGGGTGAGCAGTTCTTC
cdr3_aa: CAISPATGEQFF

j_call: TRBJ1-2
d_call: -
v_call: TRBV6-2/TRBV6-3
clone_size: -
cdr3_nt: TGTGCCAGCAGTTACTCGAAGGGGAACTATGGCTACACCTTC
cdr3_aa: CASSYSKGNYGYTF

j_call: TRBJ2-1
d_call: TRBD1
v_call: TRBV5-1
clone_size: few
cdr3_nt: TGCGCCAGCAGCCTATCCGGGACAGTAGCCTACAATGAGCAGTTCTTC
cdr3_aa: CASSLSGTVAYNEQFF

j_call: TRBJ2-3
d_call: TRBD2
v_call: TRBV27
clone_size: -
cdr3_nt: TGTGCCAGCAGTCTCCTCGGACTAGCGGGAGGCTCAGATACGCAGTATTTT
cdr3_aa: CASSLLGLAGGSDTQYF

j_call: TRBJ2-1
d_call: -
v_call: TRBV7-9
clone_size: -
cdr3_nt: TGTGCCAGCAGCCCCAGAGGGGGGACCCGGTACAATGAGCAGTTCTTC
cdr3_aa: CASSPRGGTRYNEQFF

j_call: TRBJ2-1
d_call: TRBD2
v_call: TRBV7-2
clone_size: few
cdr3_nt: TGTGCCAGCAGCCCCCGGACTAGCCGGAGTGAGCAGTTCTTC
cdr3_aa: CASSPRTSRSEQFF